Listed below are T cell receptor beta chains from one sample, sequenced in a study of control samples from healthy donors and cancer patients. The protocol was immunoSEQ multiplex PCR, while the TCRdb copy is restricted to in-frame clones and leaves out a portion. The data show about 73,000 clones, around nine tenths seen once. Sequenced input: PBMCs. These TCRs come from a man aged 55 to 70 with lung cancer. CDR3s include the opening cysteine and the closing phenylalanine or tryptophan.

j_call v_call cdr3_aa
TRBJ2-3 TRBV13 CASSSFLDSGVDTQYF
TRBJ2-5 TRBV5-5 CASSLDRGFPQETQYF
TRBJ1-2 TRBV7-3 CASSLMGQGVGGYTF
TRBJ1-1 TRBV5-1 CASSLGQGGTEAFF
TRBJ2-3 TRBV6-2/TRBV6-3 CASSIRAAGGPDTQYF
TRBJ1-2 TRBV7-8 CASSLGPGAGGYTF
TRBJ2-4 TRBV10-3 CAISESGGASKNIQYF
TRBJ2-1 TRBV6-1 CASSEDVVPSREQFF
TRBJ1-1 TRBV14 CASSQVWSTEAFF
TRBJ1-5 TRBV6-5 CASSFQDRGSNQPQHF
TRBJ2-7 TRBV28 CASSSGTGGHEQYF
TRBJ1-1 TRBV3-1/TRBV3-2 CASSRGHGGEAFF
TRBJ2-1 TRBV6-6 CASTTSSYNEQFF
TRBJ2-3 TRBV5-1 CASSLMAGEGDTQYF
TRBJ2-5 TRBV19 CASSGTGGSETQYF
TRBJ2-3 TRBV7-3 CASSLKGVGTDTQYF
TRBJ1-6 TRBV2 CASSGGGSSYNSPLHF
TRBJ2-1 TRBV5-4 CASSLSSGTYNEQFF
TRBJ2-5 TRBV7-2 CASSLAGGDLQETQYF
TRBJ1-2 TRBV19 CASSMGAGRNYGYTF
TRBJ1-6 TRBV7-9 CASSNPNSPLHF
TRBJ2-3 TRBV4-1 CASSLKTKLEQGPPDTQYF
TRBJ1-6 TRBV6-5 CASSYSISSYNSPLHF
TRBJ2-7 TRBV12-5 CASGWSIEQYF
TRBJ2-3 TRBV5-8 CASSLVNPRGQYF
TRBJ2-6 TRBV2 CASSEAESSGANVLTF
TRBJ1-2 TRBV7-3 CASSLKGLDGGRSNYGYTF
TRBJ2-7 TRBV5-5 CASSFQKGFYEQYF
TRBJ2-1 TRBV27 CASSRSGQVTGNEQFF
TRBJ2-6 TRBV2 CASSENRDGANVLTF
TRBJ1-2 TRBV29-1 CSGIAGDYGYTF
TRBJ1-5 TRBV5-3 CARSLPGQGSNQPQHF
TRBJ2-5 TRBV4-2 CASSLGTSTFETQYF
TRBJ1-2 TRBV4-2 CASSQNGGTDNYGYTF
TRBJ2-1 TRBV4-1 CASSQVGWEQFF
TRBJ2-3 TRBV5-6 CASSLVPGLSTDTQYF
TRBJ2-2 TRBV6-4 CASSDSEAGELFF
TRBJ1-2 TRBV24-1 CATSAPGQDGYGYTF
TRBJ2-5 TRBV19 CASTGQGYQTQYF
TRBJ2-5 TRBV15 CATTRNGAYQETQYF
TRBJ2-7 TRBV5-1 CASSLEASEQYF
TRBJ1-1 TRBV6-1 CASSRDRGSEAFF